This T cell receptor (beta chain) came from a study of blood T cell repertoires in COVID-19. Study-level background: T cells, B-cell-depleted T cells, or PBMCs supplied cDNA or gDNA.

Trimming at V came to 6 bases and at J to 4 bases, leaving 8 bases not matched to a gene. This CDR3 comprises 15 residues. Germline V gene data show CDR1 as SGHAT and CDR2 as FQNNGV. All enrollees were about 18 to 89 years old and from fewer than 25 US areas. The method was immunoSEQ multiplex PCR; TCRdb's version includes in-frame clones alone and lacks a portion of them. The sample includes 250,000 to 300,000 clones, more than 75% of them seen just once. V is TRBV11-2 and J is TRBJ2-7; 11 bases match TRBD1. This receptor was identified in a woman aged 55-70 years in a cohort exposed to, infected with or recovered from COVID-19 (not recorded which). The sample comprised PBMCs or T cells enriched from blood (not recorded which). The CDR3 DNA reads TGTGCCAGCAGTCCCTGGACAGGGGGCGGATACGAGCAGTACTTC. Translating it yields CASSPWTGGGYEQYF.